Included here is one TCR beta chain sequence, with context. This clonotype showed up just a few times. Its recognized antigen is unknown. Nothing much larger sits one base from this clone, and base qualities are not available. The source of the sample is a study of T-cell reconstitution after alpha-beta-depleted transplantation in children (dated by TCRdb to between 2015 and 2016). With regard to the full study: Using TCR repertoire profiling, the study followed T-cell immune reconstitution in a quantitative way in children after TCRalphabeta/CD19-depleted allogeneic hematopoietic cell transplantation. The paper's findings and limits, for the study overall: The apparently early recovery of alphabetaT-cell counts about two months after transplant reportedly depended on only several hundred rapidly expanded clones that came from non-depleted graft cells. Hyperexpanded clone frequencies declined over subsequent months; after one year, T-cell counts and TCRbeta diversity were mostly attributed to newly produced T cells. In some patients, high TCRbeta diversity at day 60 was attributed to recipient T cells and intrathymic progenitors that had survived conditioning.

The CDR3 measures 16 amino acids from cysteine to phenylalanine. Just CDR3 DNA is preserved here, 48 bases in frame from base 1. From the germline V gene, CDR1 is MGHRA and CDR2 is YSYEKL. The V and J ends are trimmed by 1 base and 1 base, leaving 13 bases between them. The treatment or condition label, as the study defines it: allogeneic hematopoietic cell transplantation with graft depleted of TCRalphabeta T cells and CD19 B cells. The transplant recipients were children given TCRalphabeta/CD19-depleted allogeneic hematopoietic cell grafts. Receptor amplification or capture employed PCR. The sequencer was an Illumina HiSeq 2500. TCR library preparation used molecular barcoding, with unique molecular identifiers applied to normalize quantification of the TCRbeta repertoire. TCRdb reran the public reads through fastp at Q25 and MiXCR, keeping productive beta chains. When rows share a CDR3 protein, they turn into one entry using the most common DNA and genes. Counted in this sample were approximately 1,000,000 distinct CDR3 sequences; about 26% of them appeared once. Of the sample, 28% is held by the ten largest clones.

This receptor was identified in a boy younger than two who had a stem cell transplant for SCID, so the T cells may come from the graft donor. The sequencing here drew on PBMCs, mostly from graft donor cells, taken 360 days after TCRalphabeta/CD19-depleted stem cell transplant. Recombination connected TRBV4-1 to TRBJ1-2; the D region possibly corresponds to TRBD1 (6 bases align). The DNA is TGCGCCAGCAGCCAAGTACAGGGATGGATTAACTATGGCTACACCTTC. It is translated as CASSQVQGWINYGYTF.